This TCR beta chain was profiled in a study of T cell responses to AZD1222 COVID-19 vaccine. Overall study findings and caveats: Reports indicate that nearly half of spike-specific TCRs are directed at unmutated variant regions.

Germline CDR1 is SGHVS and CDR2 is FNYEAQ. The CDR3 length is 16 residues. V dropped 5 bases and J dropped 0; count of bases not matched to a gene: 7. Comment on this clone: The antigen remains unidentified.

This table comes from immunoSEQ multiplex PCR, and its TCRdb copy is limited to in-frame clones, with some not included. The sample carries 140,000 to 150,000 clones, 80% to 95% recorded once. Specimen: peripheral blood, collected on day 0 of AZD1222 vaccination. This receptor was identified in an adult in good health. The chain couples TRBV7-6 to TRBJ1-3; 7 bases align to TRBD1. The CDR3 DNA sequence: TGTGCCAGCAGCAACACCGGGACAGTCTCTGGAAACACCATATATTTT. Its protein product is CASSNTGTVSGNTIYF.